Listed below are T cell receptor beta chains from one sample, sequenced in a study of shared clonotypes between healthy human individuals. Sequencing was performed with immunoSEQ multiplex PCR; in TCRdb, only in-frame clones are kept and a portion is missing. The sample contains a few hundred thousand clones, about 65% of which appear only once. Sequenced sample: memory CD4+ T cells sorted from blood. The source of these receptors is a young man in good health. CDR3s include the opening cysteine and the closing phenylalanine or tryptophan. Each record gives: D gene, V gene, clone size, J gene, CDR3 DNA, CDR3 protein. D genes are given only for firm matches. Not every row has a clone size; where given, it reads once, few, many or a size class.

NA	TRBV11-2	NA	TRBJ2-5	TGTGCCAGCAGCTTAGTTGGGGGCTCCCACCAAGAGACCCAGTACTTC	CASSLVGGSHQETQYF
TRBD2	TRBV7-9	NA	TRBJ2-3	TGTGCCAGCAGCTTAGTGGGTAGCGGGACCACAGATACGCAGTATTTT	CASSLVGSGTTDTQYF
NA	TRBV30	NA	TRBJ2-4	TGTGCCTGGAGTGTCACAGGACTACAGTACTTC	CAWSVTGLQYF
NA	TRBV6-1	NA	TRBJ2-6	TGTGCCAGCGGTGGCACGGCCTACTCTGGGGCCAACGTCCTGACTTTC	CASGGTAYSGANVLTF
NA	TRBV5-5	NA	TRBJ2-5	TGTGCCAGCAGCTTCAGGAGCAGGGGGGATGAGACCCAGTACTTC	CASSFRSRGDETQYF
NA	TRBV28	NA	TRBJ1-3	TGTGCCACCGTCCCTGCGGGCTCTGGAAACACCATATATTTT	CATVPAGSGNTIYF
NA	TRBV4-1	few	TRBJ2-6	TGCGCCAGCAGCCAGCGATCTGGGGCCAACGTCCTGACTTTC	CASSQRSGANVLTF
NA	TRBV2	NA	TRBJ1-1	TGTGCCAGCAGCGTCGTCAGCGACACTGAAGCTTTCTTT	CASSVVSDTEAFF
NA	TRBV6-5	NA	TRBJ1-2	TGTGCCAGCAGGAGCCTAGGAGGCTACACCTTC	CASRSLGGYTF
NA	TRBV30	NA	TRBJ2-7	TGTGCCTGGACGGGGCCTACCACCTACGAGCAGTACTTC	CAWTGPTTYEQYF
NA	TRBV9	NA	TRBJ2-7	TGTGCCAGCAGCGTAGGGGTCACGTCCTACGAGCAGTACTTC	CASSVGVTSYEQYF
NA	TRBV27	NA	TRBJ1-2	TGTGCCAGCAGATTGGGACCTCTCCACGCTAACTATGGCTACACCTTC	CASRLGPLHANYGYTF
NA	TRBV30	few	TRBJ1-2	TGTGCCTGGAGTACGGGGCAGGGAAACTATGGCTACACCTTC	CAWSTGQGNYGYTF
TRBD2	TRBV6-5	few	TRBJ2-1	TGTGCCACCGGGGGGCTAGCGGGAAAGGGTGAGCAGTTCTTC	CATGGLAGKGEQFF
NA	TRBV7-2	NA	TRBJ2-5	TGTGCCAGCAGCTTAGTCTCAGTAATAGAGACCCAGTACTTC	CASSLVSVIETQYF
NA	TRBV2	NA	TRBJ2-1	TGTGCCAGCAGTGCCCTAGACTCCTACAATGAGCAGTTCTTC	CASSALDSYNEQFF
TRBD1	TRBV11-2	NA	TRBJ2-7	TGTGCCAGCACCAAATTAAACCGGGACAGGGGGCGCAACGAGCAGTACTTC	CASTKLNRDRGRNEQYF
NA	TRBV29-1	NA	TRBJ2-1	TGCAGCGTTTCCTACAATGAGCAGTTCTTC	CSVSYNEQFF
NA	TRBV7-2	NA	TRBJ1-5	TGTGCCAGCAGCTTAGCCAGTAGCAATCAGCCCCAGCATTTT	CASSLASSNQPQHF
NA	TRBV11-2	NA	TRBJ2-5	TGTGCCAGCAGCCCCCAGGGTGAGACCCAGTACTTC	CASSPQGETQYF
NA	TRBV5-6	NA	TRBJ2-7	TGTGCCAGCAGCTTCCGTGGAAGCGGGTTGATTCACGAGCAGTACTTC	CASSFRGSGLIHEQYF
TRBD2	TRBV5-1	NA	TRBJ2-1	TGCGCCAGCAACAAGGGACTAGCGTCTTACAATGAGCAGTTCTTC	CASNKGLASYNEQFF
NA	TRBV7-6	NA	TRBJ1-5	TGTGCCAGCAGCTTAGCGGGCCAGAATAACTACAATCAGCCCCAGCATTTT	CASSLAGQNNYNQPQHF
NA	TRBV7-9	NA	TRBJ2-2	TGTGCCAGCAGCCGCAGGGACACCGGGGAGCTGTTTTTT	CASSRRDTGELFF
NA	TRBV27	NA	TRBJ1-1	TGTGCCAGCAGTTTATCTTGGGGGCGGACTGAAGCTTTCTTT	CASSLSWGRTEAFF
NA	TRBV27	NA	TRBJ2-1	TGTGCCAGCACCTTAGGGGGACTGAATAATGAAGAGCAGTTCTTC	CASTLGGLNNEEQFF
TRBD2	TRBV6-5	NA	TRBJ2-1	TGTGCCGTCCGACTAGCGGGGGACCCCTACAATGAGCAGTTCTTC	CAVRLAGDPYNEQFF
TRBD1	TRBV19	NA	TRBJ1-2	TGTGCCAGTAGTACGAACCCGGGACAGGGGGGCTTTGGCTACACCTTC	CASSTNPGQGGFGYTF